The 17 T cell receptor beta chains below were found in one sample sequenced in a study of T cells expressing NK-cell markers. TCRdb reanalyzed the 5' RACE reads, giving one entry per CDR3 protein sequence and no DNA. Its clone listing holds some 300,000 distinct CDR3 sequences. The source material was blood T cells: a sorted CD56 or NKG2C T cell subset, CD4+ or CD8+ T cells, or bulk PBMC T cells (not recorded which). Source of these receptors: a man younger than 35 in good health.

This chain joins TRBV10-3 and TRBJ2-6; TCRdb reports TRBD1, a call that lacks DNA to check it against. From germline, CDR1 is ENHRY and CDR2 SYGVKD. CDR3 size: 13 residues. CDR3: CATGQGGANVLTF.

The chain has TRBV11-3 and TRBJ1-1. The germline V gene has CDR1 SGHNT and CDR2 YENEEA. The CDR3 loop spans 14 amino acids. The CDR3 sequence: CASSLPRSYTEAFF.

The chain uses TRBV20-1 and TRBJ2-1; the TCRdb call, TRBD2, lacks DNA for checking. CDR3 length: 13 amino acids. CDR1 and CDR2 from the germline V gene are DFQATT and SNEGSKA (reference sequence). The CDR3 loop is CSARASTLNEQFF.

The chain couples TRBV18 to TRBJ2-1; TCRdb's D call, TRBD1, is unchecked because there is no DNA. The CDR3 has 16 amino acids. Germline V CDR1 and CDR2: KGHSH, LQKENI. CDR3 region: CASSPGLLLLSNEQFF.

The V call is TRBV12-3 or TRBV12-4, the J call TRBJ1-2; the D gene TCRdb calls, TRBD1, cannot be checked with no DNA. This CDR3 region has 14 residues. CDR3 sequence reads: CASSSAGDTYGYTF.

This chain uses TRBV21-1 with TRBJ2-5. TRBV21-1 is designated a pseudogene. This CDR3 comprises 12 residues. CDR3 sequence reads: CASSTMNQTQYF.

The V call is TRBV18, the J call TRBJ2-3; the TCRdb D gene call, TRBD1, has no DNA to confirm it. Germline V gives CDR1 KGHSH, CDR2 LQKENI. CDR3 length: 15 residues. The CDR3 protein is CASSPTGPSTDTQYF. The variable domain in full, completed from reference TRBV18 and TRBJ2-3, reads NAGVMQNPRHLVRRRGQEARLRCSPMKGHSHVYWYRQLPEEGLKFMVYLQKENIIDESGMPKERFSAEFPKEGPSILRIQQVVRGDSAAYFCASSPTGPSTDTQYFGPGTRLTVL.

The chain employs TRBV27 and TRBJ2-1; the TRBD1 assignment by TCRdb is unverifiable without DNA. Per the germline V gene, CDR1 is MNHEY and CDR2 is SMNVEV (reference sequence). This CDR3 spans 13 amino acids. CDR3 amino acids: CASSFRGALGGFF.

The CDR3 sequence is CAISGELNTGELFF. V is TRBV10-3 and J is TRBJ2-2. Germline CDR1 ENHRY, CDR2 SYGVKD. The CDR3 sequence is 14 residues long.

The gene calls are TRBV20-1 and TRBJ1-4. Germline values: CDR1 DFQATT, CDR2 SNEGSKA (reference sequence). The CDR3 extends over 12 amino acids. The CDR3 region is CSASATDEKLFF.

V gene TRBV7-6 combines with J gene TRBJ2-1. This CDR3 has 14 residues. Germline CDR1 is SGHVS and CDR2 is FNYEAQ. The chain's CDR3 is CASSLAAVDNEQFF. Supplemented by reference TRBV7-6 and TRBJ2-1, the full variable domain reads GAGVSQSPRYKVTKRGQDVALRCDPISGHVSLYWYRQALGQGPEFLTYFNYEAQQDKSGLPNDRFSAERPEGSISTLTIQRTEQRDSAMYRCASSLAAVDNEQFFGPGTRLTVL.

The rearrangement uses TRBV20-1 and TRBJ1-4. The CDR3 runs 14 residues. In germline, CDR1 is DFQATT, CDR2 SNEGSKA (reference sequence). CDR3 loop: CSARTRRPLEKLFF.

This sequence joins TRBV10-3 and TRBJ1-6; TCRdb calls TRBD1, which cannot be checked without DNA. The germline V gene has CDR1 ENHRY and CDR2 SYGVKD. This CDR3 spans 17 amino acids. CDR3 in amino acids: CAISEISWAALLGALHF.

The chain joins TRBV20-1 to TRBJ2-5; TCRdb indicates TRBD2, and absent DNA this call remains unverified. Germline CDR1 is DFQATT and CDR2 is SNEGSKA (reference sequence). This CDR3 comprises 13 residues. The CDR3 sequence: CSAPGTRIETQYF.

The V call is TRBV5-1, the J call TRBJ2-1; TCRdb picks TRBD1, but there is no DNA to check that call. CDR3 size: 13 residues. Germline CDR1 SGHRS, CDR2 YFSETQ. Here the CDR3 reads CASGTANYNEQFF.

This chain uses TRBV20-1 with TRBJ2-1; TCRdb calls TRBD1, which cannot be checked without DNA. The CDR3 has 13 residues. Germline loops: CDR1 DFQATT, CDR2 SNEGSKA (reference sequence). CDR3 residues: CSATGTHDNEQFF.

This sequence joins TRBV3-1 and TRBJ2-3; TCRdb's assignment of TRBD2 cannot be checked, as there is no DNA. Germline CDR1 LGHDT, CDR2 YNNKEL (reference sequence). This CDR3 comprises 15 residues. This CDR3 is CASSRLAGSTDTQYF.